This TCR beta chain was identified in a study of T cell responses to AZD1222 COVID-19 vaccine (TCRdb year 2021). Regarding the research as a whole: A total of just over 230 trial participants underwent TCR sequencing, of whom about 200 had received two doses of AZD1222 and around 25 had received two doses of the MenACWY control vaccine. Trial participants were enrolled by age into 18-55, 56-69 and 70-plus year subgroups, with about 150, 27 and 61 TCR-sequenced participants respectively.

The time point label on this specimen signifies: about 28 days (+/-7) after the second vaccine dose. AZD1222 recipients given second doses at about 4 weeks or at about 12 weeks were pooled, since spike-specific TCR depth and breadth were not found to differ between the two schedules. The vaccinee samples were drawn from two UK trials, COV001 and COV002, one of which was a single-blind randomized controlled phase 2/3 trial testing AZD1222 (ChAdOx1 nCoV-19) in healthy adults. Trial participant PBMC samples were collected at day 0 and day 28 after the second dose for TCRbeta chain sequencing. Turning to this clone: Its specific antigen is unknown. No per-base quality is available; no much larger clone lies one base away.

Trimming removed 6 bases from V and 5 bases from J, leaving 17 bases between the germline ends. Including the terminal cysteine and phenylalanine, the CDR3 comprises 15 residues. Only CDR3 DNA remains: 45 bases, in frame from the first base. CDR1 and CDR2, looked up from the germline V gene (reference sequence), are MNHNY and SVGAGI. General study outcomes and caveats: After two AZD1222 doses, both the breadth and the depth of spike-specific TCRs were significantly higher than at day 0 and than in MenACWY recipients. In the small 56-69-year group, the increase in depth fell short of significance, most likely because of low power. Only five to seven AZD1222 recipients were SARS-CoV-2 seropositive at baseline, limiting conclusions about previously exposed vaccinees. The whole spike protein was spanned by vaccine-associated CD4 TCRs, and dominant responses were seen in regions 160-218 and 743-854. Because no day 14 peak-response samples were available, repertoires were characterized only after the peak T cell response. Participants were mostly white British, with more females than males. The authors suggested clonal diversity may have been underestimated. Nearly half of unique spike-specific TCRs reportedly recognized epitopes outside regions mutated in the B.1.351 and B.1.1.7 variants.

The CDR3 regions of human TCRbeta chains were analyzed by immunosequencing. Under the source paper's analysis protocol: TCRs in the repertoires were compared against a reference library of SARS-CoV-2-specific TCRs that had been generated with the MIRA antigen-specificity platform. Breadth was defined as the fraction of unique TCRs that were SARS-CoV-2-associated, and depth was defined as the fraction of total T cells that were SARS-CoV-2-associated. Using the MIRA data, each spike-specific TCR was mapped to the spike region that the TCR reacts to and placed in a CD4 or CD8 class. Log10-transformed breadth and depth values were compared by one-way ANOVA with Sidak's multiple comparisons tests. TCRdb's version of the immuneACCESS table is confined to in-frame rearrangements and falls short of the full clone set. An unresolved V gene accounts for under half of the shortfall where checked; the remainder is of unknown origin. For V, J and clone size, that table is used; D and trimming come from the DNA. Counted in this sample were around 150,000 clones; roughly 93% of them appeared once. The top ten clonotypes cover around 2.1% of the sample.

The sequence derives from an adult who received the AZD1222 COVID-19 vaccine. The V gene is TRBV6-6 and the J gene is TRBJ2-1; the D gene cannot be named for sure. The starting material was peripheral blood, obtained 28 days after the second AZD1222 dose. CDR3 reads: CASSPARAPNNEQFF. The nucleotides read TGTGCCAGCAGCCCTGCCCGAGCCCCCAACAATGAGCAGTTCTTC.